The present T cell receptor beta chain was sequenced within a study of T cells after yellow fever vaccination. Study-level background: The authors prepared low-cell-number fractions using SMART-Seq v4 Ultra Low Input.

There are 14 residues in the CDR3. V dropped 2 bases and J dropped 2 bases, with 7 bases sitting between them. Germline V gene sequence: CDR1 MNHNY, CDR2 SVGAGI (reference sequence). Findings and limits, study-wide: Practically every clonotype that responded to the vaccine could not be detected in sorted memory subsets on day 0.

The 5'RACE template-switching step produced TCR cDNA and added a universal primer site and UMIs. From the 5' RACE reads, TCRdb called clonotypes with MiXCR, one entry per CDR3 protein. The sample lists tens of thousands of distinct CDR3 sequences; 4% to 5.5% were seen once. This clonotype was found many times. V usage is TRBV6-6 and J usage is TRBJ1-3; D is uncertain. The sample in question was PBMCs, either bulk or a sorted T-cell subset (CD4+, CD8+, memory, or dextramer-sorted; not recorded which), obtained on the day of the yellow fever booster vaccination. The origin of this receptor is a man between 18 and 35 years old who received the YFV17D yellow fever vaccine. The CDR3 DNA reads as TGTGCCAGCAGTTACCTCACAGCTGGAAACACCATATATTTT. Translated: CASSYLTAGNTIYF.